One and the same sample provided the 17 T cell receptor beta chains below, sequenced in a study of CD8 T cells in ankylosing spondylitis. Notes on the study in general: Seemingly characteristic of ankylosing spondylitis blood was a TCR beta motif consisting of eight highly homologous variants.

What these receptors recognize is not known. TCRdb re-analysed the 5' RACE reads in MiXCR, keeping a single row per CDR3 protein. The sample has 200,000 to 250,000 distinct CDR3 sequences, about 6.7% seen once; the top ten hold 14%. The sequenced sample was blood, either unsorted or a sorted T cell fraction (not recorded which). These TCRs come from a male donor with ankylosing spondylitis.

This clonotype appeared many times. This rearrangement joins TRBV4-3 to TRBJ2-1, with 7 bases lining up with TRBD1. Trimming cost V 0 bases and J 2 bases; bases outside gene matches: 1. The CDR3 totals 15 residues. Germline V gene sequence: CDR1 LGHNA, CDR2 YSLEER. The CDR3 region has the DNA TGCGCCAGCAGCCAAGAGCAGGGGGCCTACAATGAGCAGTTCTTC. It specifies CASSQEQGAYNEQFF.

This clonotype was recorded at least ten times. The J gene is TRBJ1-5, the V gene TRBV6-4; TRBD1 aligns across 9 bases. The length of the CDR3 is 20 residues. J was trimmed by 0 bases and V by 2 bases; bases with no gene match: 14. Germline V lookup: CDR1 MRHNA, CDR2 SNTAGT. The CDR3 loop reads CASSDPRAWTGDNSNQPQHF. CDR3 coding DNA: TGTGCCAGCAGTGACCCACGGGCCTGGACAGGGGATAATAGCAATCAGCCCCAGCATTTT.

The sample holds a few counts of this clonotype. This sequence joins TRBV2 and TRBJ2-1; TRBD2 might be the D (6 bases). Trimming left V 6 bases short and J 7 bases short, with 13 bases between. CDR1 and CDR2 from the germline V gene are SNHLY and FYNNEI. The CDR3 covers 13 residues. DNA for the CDR3: TGTGCCAGCAGAGGGACGGGAGAGAATGAGCAGTTCTTC. It is translated as CASRGTGENEQFF.

This clonotype came up a few times. The chain combines TRBV4-3 with TRBJ2-7; D perhaps matches TRBD2 (6 bases). This CDR3 contains 17 residues. Trimming shortened V by 0 bases and J by 7 bases, and 22 bases separated the two germline ends. Germline CDR1 reads LGHNA; CDR2 reads YSLEER. CDR3 nucleotide sequence: TGCGCCAGCAGCCAAGAGGGCGGGACCAACCGTATTTGGGAGCAGTACTTC. It codes for CASSQEGGTNRIWEQYF.

This clonotype was seen more than once but under ten times. V usage is TRBV20-1 and J usage is TRBJ2-1, with TRBD2 matching over 8 bases. Germline trimming cut 2 bases from V and 10 bases from J; bases unmatched to any gene: 16. The germline V gene has CDR1 DFQATT and CDR2 SNEGSKA (reference sequence). This CDR3 has 16 amino acids. CDR3 nucleotides: TGCAGTGCTAGACGACCCCCTCGGGAGGGGGGACGGGAGCAGTTCTTC. Translation: CSARRPPREGGREQFF.

The table lists this clonotype with a few counts. This chain joins TRBV6-1 and TRBJ2-2; possibly TRBD1 for D (5 bases). V gave up 5 bases and J gave up 3 bases, with 16 bases separating them. Germline assignment: CDR1 MNHNS and CDR2 SASEGT. This CDR3 comprises 16 residues. CDR3 nucleotides: TGTGCCAGCAGTCCCCGGGCAGGGTGGGACACCGGGGAGCTGTTTTTT. This encodes CASSPRAGWDTGELFF.

V usage is TRBV5-1 and J usage is TRBJ2-1; 8 bases are a match to TRBD2. The CDR3 is 14 residues long. Trimming removed 0 bases from V and 4 bases from J; junction bases left unmatched: 0. The germline CDR1 and CDR2 sequences are SGHRS and YFSETQ. CDR3 sequence (DNA): TGCGCCAGCAGCTTGGGCGGGAGGTACAATGAGCAGTTCTTC. Translation: CASSLGGRYNEQFF.

This clonotype has ten or more counts. The chain recombines TRBV7-9 with TRBJ2-3; D gene ambiguous. Trimming removed 4 bases at V and 2 bases at J, with 7 bases between. The CDR3 is 13 residues long. CDR1 and CDR2 (germline): SEHNR, FQNEAQ (reference sequence). CDR3 region: CASSSPITDTQYF. DNA for the CDR3: TGTGCCAGCAGCTCACCAATCACAGATACGCAGTATTTT.

In its sample, this clonotype was seen many times. Here the CDR3 reads CSAGDYSGSLYEQYF. For the CDR3, the DNA is TGCAGTGCTGGGGATTATAGCGGGAGTCTCTACGAGCAGTACTTC. The rearrangement uses TRBV20-1 and TRBJ2-7, with TRBD2 matching 9 bases. This CDR3 is 15 amino acids long. Germline assignment: CDR1 DFQATT and CDR2 SNEGSKA (reference sequence). After removal of 5 bases from V and 3 bases from J, the junction contained 11 bases not matched to a gene.

This clonotype was seen repeatedly, ten times or more. This chain uses TRBV7-9 with TRBJ1-2; D unclear. The CDR3 runs to 16 residues. The V end lost 5 bases, the J end lost 2 bases, and 18 bases lay between the germline ends. Germline assignment: CDR1 SEHNR and CDR2 FQNEAQ (reference sequence). The CDR3 DNA is TGTGCCAGCAGCGGACCCCTATCGGCAAACAACTATGGCTACACCTTC. This sequence encodes CASSGPLSANNYGYTF.

The sample holds one count of this clonotype. J is TRBJ1-5 and V is TRBV6-1; 7 bases map to TRBD1. The better agreement between TRBJ2-3 and the DNA end casts doubt on the J call. This CDR3 is 15 amino acids long. Germline V lookup: CDR1 MNHNS, CDR2 SASEGT. CDR3 protein: CASSSLLGGNQPQYF. The CDR3 DNA is TGTGCCAGCAGCTCACTATTAGGGGGCAATCAGCCCCAGTATTTT.

This clonotype has at least ten counts. The rearrangement links TRBV12-3 or TRBV12-4 to TRBJ2-7, with 7 bases aligning to TRBD2. V dropped 5 bases and J dropped 1; count of bases not matched to a gene: 5. The CDR3 covers 14 residues. The CDR3 nucleotides read TGTGCCAGCAGTATGGGGGGGAGGTCCTACGAGCAGTACTTC. Its protein is CASSMGGRSYEQYF.

This clonotype came up many times. The chain couples TRBV4-3 to TRBJ2-7; weak D call: TRBD1 (5 bases). Trimming cost V 3 bases and J 3 bases, with 12 bases left between them. CDR3 length: 14 amino acids. Germline-derived CDR1 and CDR2 are LGHNA and YSLEER. Here the CDR3 reads CASSQQDKLYEQYF. The CDR3 nucleotides read TGCGCCAGCAGCCAGCAGGACAAACTCTACGAGCAGTACTTC.

Note on this clonotype: A clone one base away is much larger, so this may be a read error. V gene TRBV27 combines with J gene TRBJ2-5, with 13 bases lining up with TRBD2. Germline loops: CDR1 MNHEY, CDR2 SMNVEV (reference sequence). CDR3 size: 17 residues. V gave up 6 bases and J gave up 5 bases; unmatched junction bases: 12. The CDR3, as DNA: TGTGCCAGCAGCACAAAGGAGGGACTAGCGGGATGGGAGACCCAGTACTTC. This translates into CASSTKEGLAGWETQYF.

This clonotype was counted between two and nine times. The chain has TRBV7-2 and TRBJ1-3; 9 bases are shared with TRBD1. Trimming took 4 bases from V and 0 from J; bases not matched to a gene: 4. Germline CDR1 is SGHTA and CDR2 is FQGNSA. The CDR3 contains 16 residues. The CDR3 DNA reads as TGTGCCAGCAGCTCCCGGACAGGGGCCTCTGGAAACACCATATATTTT. Translated: CASSSRTGASGNTIYF.

The chain recombines TRBV27 with TRBJ1-5, with D unresolved. The length of the CDR3 is 14 residues. V gave up 3 bases and J gave up 3 bases, with 9 bases separating them. In germline, CDR1 is MNHEY, CDR2 SMNVEV (reference sequence). Here the CDR3 DNA reads TGTGCCAGCAGTTTGGGAGCCGTCAATCAGCCCCAGCATTTT. Translating gives CASSLGAVNQPQHF.

This clonotype was counted many times. The chain couples TRBV6-2 or TRBV6-3 to TRBJ1-1; 8 nucleotides line up with TRBD1. The germline V gene has CDR1 MNHEY and CDR2 SVGEGT. J was trimmed by 7 bases and V by 6 bases; bases with no gene match: 10. The CDR3 consists of 14 residues. The CDR3 protein is CASRNRGSPDEAFF. In nucleotides, the CDR3 is TGTGCCAGCAGAAACAGGGGGTCACCGGATGAAGCTTTCTTT.